One and the same sample provided the 23 T cell receptor beta chains below, sequenced in a study of blood T cell repertoires in COVID-19. Profiled with immunoSEQ multiplex PCR; TCRdb holds only in-frame clones, not every one. Of 98,000 or so clones listed, 88% are singletons. The specimen sequenced was peripheral blood. These receptors were taken from a human donor in a cohort sampled during active COVID-19.

The chain uses TRBV24-1 and TRBJ2-7; 10 bases align to TRBD1. V gave up 6 bases and J gave up 0 bases; unmatched junction bases: 4. Looked up from germline, CDR1 is KGHDR and CDR2 is SFDVKD. The CDR3 consists of 15 residues. Written as DNA, the CDR3 is TGTGCCACCAGTCCGGGACAGGGGATCTCCTACGAGCAGTACTTC. It yields the protein CATSPGQGISYEQYF.

CDR3 amino acids: CASRYKQGTYEQYF. The CDR3 nucleotides are TGTGCCAGCAGGTACAAACAGGGGACCTACGAGCAGTACTTC. The V and J genes are TRBV6-5 and TRBJ2-7; 7 bases fit TRBD1. The CDR3 loop spans 14 amino acids. V lost 6 bases to trimming and J lost 2 bases; unmatched junction nucleotides: 7. CDR1 and CDR2 (germline): MNHEY, SVGAGI.

This clone was counted between two and nine times. The J gene is TRBJ2-2, the V gene TRBV24-1, with D perhaps matching TRBD1 (6 bases). Trimming cost V 0 bases and J 2 bases, with 12 bases left between them. The CDR3 length is 17 residues. CDR1 is KGHDR and CDR2 is SFDVKD in the germline V gene. CDR3 loop: CATSDLHGTLNTGELFF. The CDR3 coding sequence is TGTGCCACCAGTGATTTGCACGGGACACTAAACACCGGGGAGCTGTTTTTT.

This chain joins TRBV19 and TRBJ2-7; 7 bases are a match to TRBD2. CDR1 is LNHDA, CDR2 SQIVND, per germline (reference sequence). CDR3 length: 15 amino acids. The V and J ends lost 5 bases and 0 bases, in that order; junction bases with no gene match: 7. The CDR3 is CASSEYRGGSYEQYF. CDR3 bases: TGTGCCAGTAGTGAGTATCGCGGGGGCTCCTACGAGCAGTACTTC.

V and J are TRBV27 and TRBJ2-5; 7 bases are shared with TRBD2. The CDR3 runs 15 residues. Germline CDR1 and CDR2: MNHEY and SMNVEV (reference sequence). Trimming cost V 5 bases and J 1 base; bases outside gene matches: 7. CDR3 in amino acids: CASSHSGEFQETQYF. DNA for the CDR3: TGTGCCAGCAGTCACAGCGGGGAGTTCCAAGAGACCCAGTACTTC.

The rearrangement joins TRBV6-4 to TRBJ2-3; tentative D call: TRBD1 (5 bases). This CDR3 spans 13 amino acids. The V and J ends lost 2 bases and 3 bases respectively, with 6 bases between them. The germline V gene encodes CDR1 MRHNA and CDR2 SNTAGT. The CDR3 sequence: CASSDGATDTQYF. The CDR3 DNA sequence: TGTGCCAGCAGTGACGGGGCGACAGATACGCAGTATTTT.

The rearrangement uses TRBV10-1 and TRBJ2-3, with D possibly TRBD2 on 5 matching bases. CDR3 length: 13 residues. Trimming removed 8 bases from V and 4 bases from J, with 13 bases in between. Germline CDR1 is WNHNN and CDR2 is SYGVQD (reference sequence). The CDR3 DNA reads as TGCGCCAGCGCGGAGGCGGGTTCAGATACGCAGTATTTT. This encodes CASAEAGSDTQYF.

The genes are TRBV30 and TRBJ2-3; 13 bases align to TRBD2. Germline V CDR1 and CDR2: GTSNPN, SVGIG (reference sequence). V dropped 2 bases and J dropped 8; count of bases not matched to a gene: 10. The CDR3 contains 16 residues. CDR3 amino acids: CAWSPPWGLAGSTQYF. Written as DNA, the CDR3 is TGTGCCTGGAGTCCACCCTGGGGACTAGCGGGAAGTACGCAGTATTTT.

The genes are TRBV25-1 and TRBJ2-1; no reliable D call. Germline V CDR1 and CDR2: MGHDK, SYGVNS. CDR3 size: 18 residues. V shed 3 bases and J shed 0 bases, with 18 bases lying between them. CDR3 amino acids: CASSEAGYSSSSYNEQFF. Here the CDR3 DNA reads TGTGCCAGCAGTGAGGCAGGTTACTCCTCAAGCTCCTACAATGAGCAGTTCTTC.

The chain has TRBV7-9 and TRBJ2-5, with 7 bases aligning to TRBD2. Germline V gene data show CDR1 as SEHNR and CDR2 as FQNEAQ (reference sequence). The V segment lost 0 bases and the J segment 5 bases; nucleotides outside the gene matches: 15. The CDR3 loop spans 18 amino acids. CDR3 in amino acids: CASSLALASGLFRETQYF. In nucleotides, the CDR3 is TGTGCCAGCAGCTTAGCGCTGGCTAGCGGCCTTTTTAGGGAGACCCAGTACTTC.

CDR3 sequence reads: CASSRGHLTYEQYF. In nucleotides, the CDR3 is TGTGCCAGCAGCCGGGGACACCTTACCTACGAGCAGTACTTC. The genes are TRBV3-1 (or the pseudogene TRBV3-2) and TRBJ2-7; weak D call: TRBD1 (6 bases). This CDR3 is 14 amino acids long. V was cut by 4 bases and J by 2 bases, with 12 bases left in between. Germline lookup yields CDR1 LGHDT and CDR2 YNNKEL (reference sequence).

This chain joins TRBV9 and TRBJ2-7; TRBD2 aligns across 10 bases. The V gene's germline CDR1 is SGDLS and CDR2 YYNGEE. V lost 3 bases and J lost 6; bases outside the gene matches: 9. The CDR3 sequence is 15 residues long. CDR3 loop: CASSEGSLAGIEQYF. The CDR3 nucleotides read TGTGCCAGCAGCGAGGGGTCACTAGCGGGGATCGAGCAGTACTTC.

The V call is TRBV28, the J call TRBJ1-2; D gene unclear. The germline V gene encodes CDR1 MDHEN and CDR2 SYDVKM. The CDR3 is 13 residues long. The V end lost 5 bases, the J end lost 3 bases, and 10 bases lay between the germline ends. The CDR3 loop is CASSPRQDYGYTF. CDR3 nucleotide sequence: TGTGCCAGCAGTCCCAGGCAAGACTATGGCTACACCTTC.

The chain is built from TRBV6-5 and TRBJ2-3, with D perhaps matching TRBD1 (6 bases). Trimming pared 8 bases from V and 6 bases from J, leaving 18 bases between. The CDR3 has 14 residues. CDR1 MNHEY and CDR2 SVGAGI come from the germline V gene. CDR3 nucleotides: TGTGCCAGCCCTTCCGGGACATCATTGGATACGCAGTATTTT. Encoded protein: CASPSGTSLDTQYF.

The chain recombines TRBV7-9 with TRBJ1-1; D is unclear. V lost 6 bases, J lost 3 bases, and 8 bases lay in between. The CDR3 consists of 12 residues. The germline gives CDR1 SEHNR, CDR2 FQNEAQ (reference sequence). The CDR3 sequence: CASRHSYTEAFF. The CDR3 DNA reads TGTGCCAGCAGGCACAGCTACACTGAAGCTTTCTTT.

The J gene is TRBJ1-1, the V gene TRBV5-1; D gene ambiguous. V lost 4 bases and J lost 4, with 17 bases in between. Germline assignment: CDR1 SGHRS and CDR2 YFSETQ. CDR3 length: 15 residues. CDR3 protein: CASSTAAGIGTEAFF. CDR3 nucleotide sequence: TGCGCCAGCAGCACGGCGGCCGGGATTGGCACTGAAGCTTTCTTT.

This rearrangement joins TRBV29-1 to TRBJ1-1, with D possibly being TRBD1 (5 bases). The CDR3 loop spans 13 amino acids. The germline gives CDR1 SQVTM, CDR2 ANQGSEA. V lost 3 bases and J lost 2, with 10 bases in between. The DNA of the CDR3 is TGCAGCGTTGATACAGGCCTAAACACTGAAGCTTTCTTT. Its translation: CSVDTGLNTEAFF. Using reference TRBV29-1 and TRBJ1-1 for the parts outside the CDR3, the full variable domain is SAVISQKPSRDICQRGTSLTIQCQVDSQVTMMFWYRQQPGQSLTLIATANQGSEATYESGFVIDKFPISRPNLTFSTLTVSNMSPEDSSIYLCSVDTGLNTEAFFGQGTRLTVV.

This clone was detected only once. This chain links TRBV19 with TRBJ1-1, with 8 bases fitting TRBD1. The germline CDR1 and CDR2 sequences are LNHDA and SQIVND (reference sequence). With V trimmed by 4 bases and J by 1 base, 5 bases remained unmatched. The CDR3 extends over 15 amino acids. DNA of the CDR3: TGTGCCAGTAGTAAGCTCGGACAGGGGAACACTGAAGCTTTCTTT. This translates into CASSKLGQGNTEAFF. Based on the CDR3 plus reference TRBV19 and TRBJ1-1, the full variable domain is DGGITQSPKYLFRKEGQNVTLSCEQNLNHDAMYWYRQDPGQGLRLIYYSQIVNDFQKGDIAEGYSVSREKKESFPLTVTSAQKNPTAFYLCASSKLGQGNTEAFFGQGTRLTVV.

V usage is TRBV5-4 and J usage is TRBJ1-2, with a tentative D call TRBD1 (6 bases). The germline CDR1 and CDR2 sequences are SGHNT and YYREEE (reference sequence). The V end lost 4 bases, the J end lost 5 bases, and 15 bases lay between the germline ends. The CDR3 has 14 amino acids. The CDR3: CASSQGQSTYGYTF. The CDR3 region has the DNA TGTGCCAGCAGCCAAGGACAGAGCACGTATGGCTACACCTTC.

The rearrangement uses TRBV6-6 and TRBJ1-5; possibly TRBD1 for D (5 bases). V lost 0 bases and J 6 bases, leaving 12 bases between the germline ends. This CDR3 has 15 amino acids. Germline V gives CDR1 MNHNY, CDR2 SVGAGI (reference sequence). In nucleotides, the CDR3 is TGTGCCAGCAGTTACTCGGCAGGAGGGGCTCAGCCCCAGCATTTT. Translation gives CASSYSAGGAQPQHF.

The chain couples TRBV9 to TRBJ2-3; TRBD2 might be the D (5 bases). V shed 8 bases and J shed 0 bases, with 16 bases lying between them. CDR3 length: 15 amino acids. CDR1 and CDR2 (germline): SGDLS, YYNGEE. The CDR3 coding sequence is TGTGCCAGTTCGTCCGGGGTCGGTAGCACAGATACGCAGTATTTT. Translating gives CASSSGVGSTDTQYF.

The chain combines TRBV19 with TRBJ1-6, with unresolved D. The CDR3 has 14 residues. Trimming cost V 3 bases and J 6 bases, with 9 bases left between them. Germline values: CDR1 LNHDA, CDR2 SQIVND (reference sequence). In DNA, the CDR3 is TGTGCCAGTAGTATCCTAATTGGTAATTCACCCCTCCACTTT. Protein: CASSILIGNSPLHF.

This chain links TRBV7-9 with TRBJ2-1; 9 nucleotides align to TRBD2. V was pared by 3 bases and J by 0 bases, with 0 bases of the junction left unmatched. This CDR3 is built from 15 residues. Germline V gene lookup returns CDR1 SEHNR and CDR2 FQNEAQ (reference sequence). The CDR3: CASSFSGSSYNEQFF. For the CDR3, the DNA is TGTGCCAGCAGCTTTAGCGGGAGCTCCTACAATGAGCAGTTCTTC.